This TCR beta chain is drawn from a study of tumor-infiltrating lymphocytes in primary liver carcinoma. Notes on this clonotype: Its matching antigen is unknown.

The length of the CDR3 is 21 residues. Germline V lookup: CDR1 SEHNR, CDR2 FQNEAQ (reference sequence). With V trimmed by 5 bases and J by 0 bases, 20 bases remained unmatched. Synthesis of TCR beta cDNA was carried out from 450 to 500 ng total RNA with a constant-region primer. For TCR beta, libraries were produced by three nested multiplex PCR rounds using slightly modified ARM-PCR. The opening two PCR rounds, 10 cycles each, paired TRBV1-TRBV30 forward primers with a C-beta reverse primer. One entry per CDR3 protein, called by TCRdb with MiXCR from the multiplex PCR reads. The sample shows around 330,000 distinct CDR3 sequences, about 60% of them seen only once. They got blood RNA out of unsorted whole blood and also pulled out germline DNA. Findings of the study overall: Lower overlap was observed for tumor-adjacent and tumor-blood pairs relative to tumor region pairs.

Specimen: peripheral blood. The chain joins TRBV7-9 to TRBJ2-2; 8 bases match TRBD1. This TCR came from a man in his forties or fifties with primary liver carcinoma and hepatitis B virus infection. CDR3 in amino acids: CASSNQGTGNSRDPNTGELFF. CDR3 DNA sequence: TGTGCCAGCAGCAATCAGGGGACAGGTAACAGTAGAGATCCGAACACCGGGGAGCTGTTTTTT.